This TCR beta chain stems from a study of blood T cell repertoires in COVID-19. Sequencing used immunoSEQ multiplex PCR; TCRdb keeps in-frame clones, though not all of them. The sample holds just under 350,000 clones, about 86% seen once. Germline loops: CDR1 MDHEN, CDR2 SYDVKM. J lost 5 bases, V lost 3 bases, and 8 bases had no gene match. The CDR3 length is 16 residues. This chain links TRBV28 with TRBJ2-1; 9 positions agree with TRBD2. Input material: peripheral blood. This clonotype was sampled from a man aged 25-45 years with active or convalescent COVID-19. The CDR3 bases are TGTGCCAGCAGTTTGCGAGCGGGAGGAGGTCACAATGAGCAGTTCTTC. Its protein is CASSLRAGGGHNEQFF.